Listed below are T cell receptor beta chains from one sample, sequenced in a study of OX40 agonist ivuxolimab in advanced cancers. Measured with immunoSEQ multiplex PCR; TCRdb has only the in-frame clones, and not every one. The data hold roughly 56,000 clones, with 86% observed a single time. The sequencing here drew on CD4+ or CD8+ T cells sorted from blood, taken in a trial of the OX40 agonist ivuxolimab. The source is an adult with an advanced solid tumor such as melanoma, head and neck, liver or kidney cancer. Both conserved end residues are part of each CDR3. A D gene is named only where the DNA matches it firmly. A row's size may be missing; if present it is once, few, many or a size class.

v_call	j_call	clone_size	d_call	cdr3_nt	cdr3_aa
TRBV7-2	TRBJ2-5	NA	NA	TGTGCCAGCAGCCTCCGACAGGCAACACAAGAGACCCAGTACTTC	CASSLRQATQETQYF
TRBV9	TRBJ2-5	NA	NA	TGTGCCAGCAGCGTAGGTACAGGGTTGGGAGAGACCCAGTACTTC	CASSVGTGLGETQYF
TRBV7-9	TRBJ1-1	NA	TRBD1	TGTGCCAGCCGGGACAGGGGTCGTGTGTCTGAAGCTTTCTTT	CASRDRGRVSEAFF
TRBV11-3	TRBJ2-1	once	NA	TGTGCCAGCAGCCCAGCCCTCGGAGAGCAGTTCTTC	CASSPALGEQFF
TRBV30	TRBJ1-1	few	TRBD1	TGTGCCTGGAGTGTAGGACAGGGCCTTAGGAGGGACACTGAAGCTTTCTTT	CAWSVGQGLRRDTEAFF
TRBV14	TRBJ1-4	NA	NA	TGTGCCAGCAGCCGACAGCGTAATGAAAAACTGTTTTTT	CASSRQRNEKLFF
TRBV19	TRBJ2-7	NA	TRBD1	TGTGCCAGTAGTATTCTCACAGGGGGCGGCTACGAGCAGTACTTC	CASSILTGGGYEQYF
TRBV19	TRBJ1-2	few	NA	TGTGCCAGTAGAATGGGACCGACCGGCTACACCTTC	CASRMGPTGYTF
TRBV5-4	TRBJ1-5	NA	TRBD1	TGTGCCAGCGACTCTCGGACAGGAAGTAGCAATCAGCCCCAGCATTTT	CASDSRTGSSNQPQHF
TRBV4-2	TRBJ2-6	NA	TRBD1	TGTGCCAGCAGCCAGCGACAGGGGACTGGGGCCAACGTCCTGACTTTC	CASSQRQGTGANVLTF
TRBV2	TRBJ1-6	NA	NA	TGTGCCAGCAGTGAATCCCCAGGCGGGTCACCCCTCCACTTT	CASSESPGGSPLHF
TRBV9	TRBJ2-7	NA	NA	TGTGCCAGCAGCACCAGTCCGACGAGCCTCTACGAGCAGTACTTC	CASSTSPTSLYEQYF
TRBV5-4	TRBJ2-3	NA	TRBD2	TGTGCCAGCAGCGTCTCCCGGGGGGGTGAGCCCACAGATACGCAGTATTTT	CASSVSRGGEPTDTQYF